This is a list of T cell receptor beta chains from one sample in a study of blood T cell repertoires in COVID-19. The protocol was immunoSEQ multiplex PCR, while the TCRdb copy is restricted to in-frame clones and leaves out a portion. The data hold roughly 150,000 clones, with roughly 80% observed a single time. Sample: peripheral blood. The receptors here all came from a man aged 65 to 79 with active or convalescent COVID-19. CDR3s include the opening cysteine and the closing phenylalanine or tryptophan. D genes are given only for firm matches. Where a row states a size, it is once, few, many or the class of an expanded clone; other rows omit it.

TRBJ2-5	TRBD2	TRBV7-2	.	TGTGCCAGCAGCTCCCCTCCTGGGACTAGCGGGGGAATAAAAGAGACCCAGTACTTC	CASSSPPGTSGGIKETQYF
TRBJ2-7	.	TRBV11-2	.	TGTGCCAGCAGTTCCCAGGGATACGAGCAGTACTTC	CASSSQGYEQYF
TRBJ1-3	TRBD1	TRBV5-1	once	TGCGCCAGCAGCTTTACAGGGGCCACTGGAAACACCATATATTTT	CASSFTGATGNTIYF
TRBJ1-1	.	TRBV7-3	.	TGTGCCAGCAGCTGGACCGGACAGACGAACACTGAAGCTTTCTTT	CASSWTGQTNTEAFF
TRBJ1-1	TRBD1	TRBV5-1	.	TGCGCCAGCAGCTTACGGGACAGTAACACTGAAGCTTTCTTT	CASSLRDSNTEAFF
TRBJ1-4	.	TRBV28	.	TGTGCCAGCAGCGTGACAGCCAGTCTGGAAAAACTGTTTTTT	CASSVTASLEKLFF
TRBJ2-3	TRBD2	TRBV7-3	.	TGTGCCAGCAGCCTACCGGGACTAGCGGGGTCAGATACGCAGTATTTT	CASSLPGLAGSDTQYF
TRBJ2-3	.	TRBV11-3	.	TGTGCCAGCAGCTTACAGGGATTCGGCACAGATACGCAGTATTTT	CASSLQGFGTDTQYF
TRBJ1-3	.	TRBV4-1	.	TGCGCCAGCAGCCGGCTACCGGGGGGAGCGGGAAACACCATATATTTT	CASSRLPGGAGNTIYF
TRBJ2-5	TRBD2	TRBV29-1	.	TGCAGCGTTGATTTAGCGGGAGGCTTGGAGACCCAGTACTTC	CSVDLAGGLETQYF
TRBJ2-1	TRBD2	TRBV6-6	.	TGTGCCAGCAGTGGGACTAGCCCTACCTACAATGAGCAGTTCTTC	CASSGTSPTYNEQFF
TRBJ2-2	TRBD1	TRBV24-1	.	TGTGCCACCAGTGGTGGACAGGGTGCGAACACCGGGGAGCTGTTTTTT	CATSGGQGANTGELFF
TRBJ2-5	TRBD2	TRBV6-5	.	TGTGCCAGCAGTCGGACTAGCGGCCAGATAGAGACCCAGTACTTC	CASSRTSGQIETQYF
TRBJ1-1	.	TRBV10-3	.	TGTGCCATCAGCCAGAGACAGAACACTGAAGCTTTCTTT	CAISQRQNTEAFF
TRBJ2-7	.	TRBV29-1	.	TGCAGCGTTGCGGTGAGTGACGAGCAGTACTTC	CSVAVSDEQYF
TRBJ1-5	TRBD1	TRBV10-3	.	TGTGCCATCAGGGGGGACAGGGGCCAGCCCCAGCATTTT	CAIRGDRGQPQHF
TRBJ1-6	.	TRBV25-1	.	TGTGCCAGCAGTGCGCCGGGATCCAATTCACCCCTCCACTTT	CASSAPGSNSPLHF
TRBJ1-4	.	TRBV7-2	.	TGTGCCAGCAGCTTCGACAGCTCTAATGAAAAACTGTTTTTT	CASSFDSSNEKLFF
TRBJ2-7	.	TRBV5-4	.	TGTGCCAGCAGCTTGCAGGGTACCCCATCCGAGCAGTACTTC	CASSLQGTPSEQYF
TRBJ2-5	.	TRBV7-2	.	TGTGCCAGCAGCCTAGGACAGTTTTCGCCCCAGTACTTC	CASSLGQFSPQYF
TRBJ1-3	TRBD1	TRBV5-1	.	TGCGCCAGCAGCTTCGGACAGGGTGACACCATATATTTT	CASSFGQGDTIYF
TRBJ1-6	TRBD1	TRBV6-5	.	TGTGCCAGCAGTTACTCTCGGACAGGGAATTCACCCCTCCACTTT	CASSYSRTGNSPLHF
TRBJ2-3	TRBD2	TRBV6-2/TRBV6-3	once	TGTGCCAGCAGTTACCTAGCGGGAGGGCTCACAGATACGCAGTATTTT	CASSYLAGGLTDTQYF
TRBJ1-1	.	TRBV3-1/TRBV3-2	.	TGTGCCAGCAGCGGCCACACTGAAGCTTTCTTT	CASSGHTEAFF
TRBJ2-1	.	TRBV7-7	.	TGTGCTAGCAGCTTAGGTGCGGGGGCCTCCTACAATGAGCAGTTCTTC	CASSLGAGASYNEQFF
TRBJ1-1	TRBD1	TRBV6-5	few	TGTGCCAGCAGTTTCAGACAGGGTACCACTGAAGCTTTCTTT	CASSFRQGTTEAFF
TRBJ1-5	.	TRBV12-3/TRBV12-4	.	TGTGCCAGCTCTTCCAGGGAAGATCAGCCCCAGCATTTT	CASSSREDQPQHF
TRBJ1-2	TRBD1	TRBV7-8	.	TGTGCCAGCAGCCCGCGGACAGGAGTCTATGGCTACACCTTC	CASSPRTGVYGYTF
TRBJ2-5	.	TRBV5-4	once	TGTGCCAGCAGCTTGGGCTACAGGCAATCTAAAGAGACCCAGTACTTC	CASSLGYRQSKETQYF
TRBJ1-1	.	TRBV19	.	TGTGCCAGTAGTATTCGGGGAGGAACTGAAGCTTTCTTT	CASSIRGGTEAFF
TRBJ1-3	.	TRBV28	once	TGTGCCAGCAGTTTGCCCTCAGGGCGAAACACCATATATTTT	CASSLPSGRNTIYF
TRBJ2-1	TRBD2	TRBV27	once	TGTGCCAGCGGCCCAATCGGACTAGCCTACAATGAGCAGTTCTTC	CASGPIGLAYNEQFF
TRBJ1-5	TRBD1	TRBV7-2	.	TGTGCCAGCAGCCCCGGACAGGGAAGTTCGGGCAATCAGCCCCAGCATTTT	CASSPGQGSSGNQPQHF
TRBJ1-3	TRBD1	TRBV9	.	TGTGCCAGCAGCGTAGAACAGGGGAGCTCTGGAAACACCATATATTTT	CASSVEQGSSGNTIYF
TRBJ2-7	.	TRBV28	few	TGTGCCAGTAATGCCCCCGGGAGCGCAAGCTACGAGCAGTACTTC	CASNAPGSASYEQYF
TRBJ2-7	.	TRBV28	.	TGTGCCAGCGACGGCTTGACTCGAGGATCTCCACTAGCCGGCGAGCAGTACTTC	CASDGLTRGSPLAGEQYF
TRBJ1-5	.	TRBV16	.	TGTGCCAGCGGGGGGGTAGGAGAAGGACAGCCCCAGCATTTT	CASGGVGEGQPQHF
TRBJ2-3	.	TRBV11-2	.	TGTGCCAGCAGCTTAGGGGACTTCCGCGGGACAGATACGCAGTATTTT	CASSLGDFRGTDTQYF
TRBJ2-3	.	TRBV7-2	.	TGTGCCAGCAGCCCGACTTTTCTAGGCACAGATACGCAGTATTTT	CASSPTFLGTDTQYF
TRBJ2-4	TRBD1	TRBV18	.	TGTGCCAGCTCACCAATGACAGGGGGGACGGGAAACATTCAGTACTTC	CASSPMTGGTGNIQYF
TRBJ1-4	TRBD1	TRBV9	.	TGTGCCAGCAGCGTCTCGACAGGGGGAAGTGAAAAACTGTTTTTT	CASSVSTGGSEKLFF
TRBJ2-7	TRBD1	TRBV15	.	TGTGCCACCAGCTTGGGACAGGGACTTTCCTACGAGCAGTACTTC	CATSLGQGLSYEQYF
TRBJ2-7	.	TRBV5-1	.	TGCGCCAGCAGCTTCGGTGGGGGCGTCACCTACGAGCAGTACTTC	CASSFGGGVTYEQYF
TRBJ2-7	TRBD2	TRBV5-1	.	TGCGCCAGCAGCCGGACTAGCGGGAGTGTCGCGTCCGAGCAGTACTTC	CASSRTSGSVASEQYF
TRBJ2-2	.	TRBV2	few	TGTGCCAGCAGTGGGCCTCGAAGCACCGGGGAGCTGTTTTTT	CASSGPRSTGELFF
TRBJ2-1	.	TRBV7-6	.	TGTGCCAGCAGCTTAGAAGGGTGGGGGGATGAGCAGTTCTTC	CASSLEGWGDEQFF
TRBJ2-7	TRBD2	TRBV7-2	once	TGTGCCAGCAGCTTAGTAGGACTAGCGGGGAGCTCCTACGAGCAGTACTTC	CASSLVGLAGSSYEQYF
TRBJ2-5	TRBD1	TRBV9	.	TGTGCCAGCAGCGTAGAATCTGGACAGGGGAGGCTAAGAGGGCAGTACTTC	CASSVESGQGRLRGQYF
TRBJ1-5	TRBD1	TRBV6-2/TRBV6-3	.	TGTGCCAGCAGCCAGGACAGGGGACCTCAGCCCCAGCATTTT	CASSQDRGPQPQHF
TRBJ2-3	TRBD2	TRBV28	.	TGTGCCAGCGGGCCTAGCGGAGCGGATGGAGGTACGCAGTATTTT	CASGPSGADGGTQYF
TRBJ1-1	.	TRBV18	.	TGTGCCAGCTCACCAACCGACACCATGAACACTGAAGCTTTCTTT	CASSPTDTMNTEAFF
TRBJ2-2	TRBD2	TRBV7-8	.	TGTGCCAGCAGCTTAGTGACTAGCGGGAGGAACACCGGGGAGCTGTTTTTT	CASSLVTSGRNTGELFF
TRBJ1-2	.	TRBV6-5	.	TGTGCCAGTCCACCGGGACTCCTTATGTCGGGCTACACCTTC	CASPPGLLMSGYTF
TRBJ2-7	TRBD2	TRBV6-5	.	TGTGCCAGCAGTTACGGAGCGGGGGGTACCTACGAGCAGTACTTC	CASSYGAGGTYEQYF
TRBJ1-2	.	TRBV21-1	.	TGTGCCAGCAGCACAAAGTGCCATGACAGGAGCCTAGAAGCTAACTATGGCTACACCTTC	CASSTKCHDRSLEANYGYTF